Listed below are T cell receptor beta chains from one sample, sequenced in a study of blood T cell repertoires in COVID-19. Sequencing used immunoSEQ multiplex PCR; TCRdb keeps in-frame clones, though not all of them. The profile covers about 180,000 clones, with under 85% appearing a single time and roughly 7% taken by the ten largest. The sample consisted of peripheral blood. The source is a human donor in a cohort sampled during active COVID-19. Each CDR3 is given with its conserved first and last residue. D genes are given only for firm matches. Only part of the rows carry a size: once, few, many, or a class if the clone is expanded.

size,J,D,V,CDR3,DNA
-,TRBJ2-6,TRBD1,TRBV4-1,CASSRLNGGTGTGANVLTF,TGCGCCAGCAGCCGCCTAAATGGGGGGACAGGGACTGGGGCCAACGTCCTGACTTTC
-,TRBJ2-7,TRBD1,TRBV12-3/TRBV12-4,CASRDREFNEQYF,TGTGCCAGCAGGGACAGGGAATTCAACGAGCAGTACTTC
-,TRBJ1-1,TRBD1,TRBV29-1,CSGRDRVNTEAFF,TGCAGCGGCCGGGACAGAGTCAACACTGAAGCTTTCTTT
-,TRBJ2-7,TRBD1,TRBV18,CASRTGATYEQYF,TGTGCCAGCCGGACAGGGGCAACCTACGAGCAGTACTTC
-,TRBJ1-2,-,TRBV6-5,CASSYRGRPNYGYTF,TGTGCCAGCAGTTACAGGGGCAGACCTAACTATGGCTACACCTTC
-,TRBJ2-3,-,TRBV5-1,CASTAESTDTQYF,TGCGCCAGCACGGCGGAAAGCACAGATACGCAGTATTTT
-,TRBJ1-1,-,TRBV4-2,CASSQGQGSEAFF,TGTGCCAGCAGCCAAGGCCAGGGCTCTGAAGCTTTCTTT
-,TRBJ2-3,-,TRBV5-1,CASSSGTVVPTDTQYF,TGCGCCAGCAGCTCCGGGACTGTAGTCCCCACAGATACGCAGTATTTT
few,TRBJ2-6,TRBD2,TRBV18,CASSPSGGLSGANVLTF,TGTGCCAGCTCACCTAGCGGGGGCCTCTCTGGGGCCAACGTCCTGACTTTC
few,TRBJ1-2,-,TRBV19,CASTPLGQIRADGYTF,TGTGCCAGTACCCCCCTCGGACAAATACGGGCGGATGGCTACACCTTC
-,TRBJ2-5,TRBD2,TRBV28,CASSFGRQETQYF,TGTGCCAGCAGTTTCGGGAGGCAAGAGACCCAGTACTTC
-,TRBJ2-1,-,TRBV5-1,CASSRGQIEINEQFF,TGCGCCAGCAGCCGGGGACAAATAGAGATCAATGAGCAGTTCTTC
-,TRBJ1-6,-,TRBV5-1,CASSPGLQNSVSPLHF,TGCGCCAGCAGCCCGGGACTCCAAAACTCTGTTTCACCCCTCCACTTT
-,TRBJ1-2,-,TRBV3-1/TRBV3-2,CASSQEGPYTF,TGTGCCAGCAGCCAAGAGGGGCCCTACACCTTC
-,TRBJ1-6,-,TRBV30,CAWSHGQSDNSPLHF,TGTGCCTGGAGTCACGGACAATCCGATAATTCACCCCTCCACTTT
-,TRBJ2-5,TRBD2,TRBV4-1,CASSLVSGGDQETQYF,TGCGCCAGCAGCCTCGTTAGCGGGGGAGACCAAGAGACCCAGTACTTC
once,TRBJ1-2,TRBD1,TRBV2,CASSGGQFTYGYTF,TGTGCCAGCAGTGGGGGACAGTTCACCTATGGCTACACCTTC
once,TRBJ2-1,-,TRBV2,CASSESGGYNEQFF,TGTGCCAGCAGTGAATCTGGAGGGTACAATGAGCAGTTCTTC
-,TRBJ2-7,TRBD1,TRBV6-1,CASSGRGTGGRYEQYF,TGTGCCAGCAGTGGCAGGGGGACAGGGGGACGATACGAGCAGTACTTC
once,TRBJ2-7,TRBD1,TRBV5-5,CASSLVGTEGEGEQYF,TGTGCCAGCAGCCTGGTTGGGACAGAGGGTGAGGGCGAGCAGTACTTC
-,TRBJ1-6,TRBD1,TRBV6-6,CASSYPGTGYDSPLHF,TGTGCCAGCAGTTACCCCGGGACAGGGTATGATTCACCCCTCCACTTT
-,TRBJ1-3,-,TRBV2,CASSREIRNTIYF,TGTGCCAGTAGCAGGGAAATTAGAAACACCATATATTTT
-,TRBJ2-3,TRBD2,TRBV5-1,CASSLDFGTSGTDTQYF,TGCGCCAGCAGCTTGGATTTTGGGACTAGTGGGACAGATACGCAGTATTTT
few,TRBJ2-2,-,TRBV7-7,CASSLQLDDTGELFF,TGTGCTAGCAGCTTACAACTAGATGACACCGGGGAGCTGTTTTTT
few,TRBJ1-5,-,TRBV2,CASSQGSSNQPQHF,TGTGCCAGCTCTCAAGGGAGTAGCAATCAGCCCCAGCATTTT
-,TRBJ2-7,TRBD1,TRBV5-1,CASSENRGKWEQYF,TGCGCCAGCAGCGAAAACAGGGGGAAGTGGGAGCAGTACTTC
-,TRBJ2-6,-,TRBV6-5,CASSLDRANVLTF,TGTGCCAGCAGCTTAGATAGGGCCAACGTCCTGACTTTC
few,TRBJ1-5,-,TRBV27,CASSLYGEGQPQHF,TGTGCCAGCAGTTTATATGGGGAGGGGCAGCCCCAGCATTTT
-,TRBJ1-1,-,TRBV4-1,CASSQVGNRAGGAFF,TGCGCCAGCAGCCAAGTGGGGAACAGGGCGGGTGGAGCTTTCTTT
once,TRBJ2-7,-,TRBV6-6,CASSYRQTYEQYF,TGTGCCAGCAGTTACAGACAGACATACGAGCAGTACTTC
-,TRBJ2-3,-,TRBV5-1,CASSLTGDTQYF,TGCGCCAGCAGCTTGACAGGGGATACGCAGTATTTT
-,TRBJ2-5,TRBD1,TRBV5-6,CASSWDRQETQYF,TGTGCCAGCAGCTGGGACAGGCAAGAGACCCAGTACTTC
-,TRBJ2-1,-,TRBV5-1,CASSLAGGEQFF,TGCGCCAGCAGCTTGGCCGGGGGTGAGCAGTTCTTC
-,TRBJ2-1,-,TRBV19,CASSIVRSGNEQFF,TGTGCCAGTAGTATAGTTCGTTCGGGCAATGAGCAGTTCTTC
-,TRBJ1-4,-,TRBV2,CASRYRSPATNEKLFF,TGTGCCAGCAGATACAGGAGCCCCGCAACTAATGAAAAACTGTTTTTT
-,TRBJ2-7,TRBD1,TRBV2,CASSEDPATGPPYEQYF,TGTGCCAGCAGTGAAGATCCGGCGACAGGGCCCCCCTACGAGCAGTACTTC
-,TRBJ2-5,-,TRBV30,CAWSVPGRGASQETQYF,TGTGCCTGGAGTGTACCAGGGAGGGGGGCATCCCAAGAGACCCAGTACTTC
few,TRBJ1-1,-,TRBV2,CASRTDWPFF,TGTGCCAGCAGGACGGACTGGCCTTTCTTT
few,TRBJ2-7,-,TRBV21-1,CASSDRPGTHYEQYF,TGTGCCAGCAGCGACCGGCCCGGGACACACTACGAGCAGTACTTC
-,TRBJ1-4,TRBD1,TRBV7-2,CASSFKTGDGEKLFF,TGTGCCAGCAGCTTTAAGACAGGGGATGGTGAAAAACTGTTTTTT
-,TRBJ1-2,TRBD1,TRBV19,CASRGQGGEGGYTF,TGTGCCAGTAGGGGACAGGGGGGCGAGGGCGGCTACACCTTC
once,TRBJ1-6,-,TRBV5-1,CASSLDRNGNSPLHF,TGCGCCAGCAGCTTGGACAGGAATGGGAATTCACCCCTCCACTTT
-,TRBJ2-3,-,TRBV6-6,CASSYQAGLGTDTQYF,TGTGCCAGCAGTTACCAGGCGGGGTTAGGCACAGATACGCAGTATTTT
-,TRBJ2-5,TRBD1,TRBV19,CASSKGTDGRGTQYF,TGTGCCAGTAGTAAGGGGACAGACGGAAGGGGGACCCAGTACTTC
-,TRBJ2-1,TRBD2,TRBV9,CASSVVSGGTYNEQFF,TGTGCCAGCAGCGTAGTGAGCGGGGGAACTTACAATGAGCAGTTCTTC
-,TRBJ1-5,-,TRBV5-5,CASSSSGGRGQPQHF,TGTGCCAGCAGCTCTTCTGGCGGGAGGGGTCAGCCCCAGCATTTT
-,TRBJ1-5,-,TRBV4-1,CASSQIFPGYHNQPQHF,TGCGCCAGCAGCCAAATCTTTCCAGGGTACCACAATCAGCCCCAGCATTTT
-,TRBJ2-3,-,TRBV29-1,CSVVWGRGPDTQYF,TGCAGCGTTGTGTGGGGGCGCGGCCCAGATACGCAGTATTTT
-,TRBJ2-3,TRBD1,TRBV5-1,CASNRGETDTQYF,TGCGCCAGCAACAGGGGGGAAACAGATACGCAGTATTTT
-,TRBJ2-7,TRBD2,TRBV13,CASSLRGGPHEQYF,TGTGCCAGCAGCTTACGGGGGGGGCCCCACGAGCAGTACTTC
-,TRBJ1-1,TRBD1,TRBV19,CASSSETGFFTEAFF,TGTGCCAGTAGCTCGGAGACAGGGTTTTTCACTGAAGCTTTCTTT
-,TRBJ1-2,TRBD1,TRBV7-2,CASSHDRATYGYTF,TGTGCCAGCAGCCATGACAGGGCCACTTATGGCTACACCTTC
-,TRBJ1-6,TRBD1,TRBV20-1,CSASIGQGGPSPLHF,TGCAGTGCTAGTATAGGACAGGGGGGTCCTTCACCCCTCCACTTT
-,TRBJ2-5,-,TRBV19,CATRKGGGEETQYF,TGTGCCACTAGAAAAGGGGGCGGGGAAGAGACCCAGTACTTC
-,TRBJ1-1,-,TRBV3-1/TRBV3-2,CASSLARDLNTEAFF,TGTGCCAGCAGCTTAGCCAGGGATTTGAACACTGAAGCTTTCTTT